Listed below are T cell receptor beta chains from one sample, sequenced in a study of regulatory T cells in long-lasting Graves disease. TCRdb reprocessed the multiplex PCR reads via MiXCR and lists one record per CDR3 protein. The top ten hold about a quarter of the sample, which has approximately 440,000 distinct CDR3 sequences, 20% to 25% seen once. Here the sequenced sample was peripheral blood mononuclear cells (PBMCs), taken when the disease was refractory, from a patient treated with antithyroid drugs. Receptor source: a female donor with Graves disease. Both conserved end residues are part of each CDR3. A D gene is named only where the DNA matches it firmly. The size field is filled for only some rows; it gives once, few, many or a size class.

CSAPEGASGNTIYF TGCAGTGCCCCTGAAGGGGCCTCTGGAAACACCATATATTTT . TRBJ1-3 . TRBV20-1
CASSPTGEAGELFF TGTGCCAGCAGCCCCACGGGAGAGGCCGGGGAGCTGTTTTTT . TRBJ2-2 . TRBV7-2
CASRTTGTALNQPQHF TGTGCCAGTAGGACAACCGGGACAGCCCTTAATCAGCCCCAGCATTTT . TRBJ1-5 TRBD1 TRBV19
CASSLTHSGEGRETQYF TGTGCCAGCAGCTTAACCCATAGCGGCGAGGGTCGGGAGACCCAGTACTTC . TRBJ2-5 . TRBV7-3
CASSLAVTGANVLTF TGCGCCAGCAGCTTGGCCGTCACTGGGGCCAACGTCCTGACTTTC . TRBJ2-6 . TRBV5-1
CASSFGGSSNTEAFF TGTGCCAGCAGCTTTGGTGGAAGCTCTAACACTGAAGCTTTCTTT . TRBJ1-1 . TRBV7-9
CASSLRSTMDEQYF TGTGCCAGCAGCTTAAGGTCAACGATGGACGAGCAGTACTTC few TRBJ2-7 . TRBV7-6
CSVEETESKRTQYF TGCAGCGTTGAAGAAACAGAGTCCAAGAGGACCCAGTACTTC many TRBJ2-5 . TRBV29-1
CSAIGHLSSYNEQFF TGCAGTGCTATAGGACACCTGAGCTCCTACAATGAGCAGTTCTTC many TRBJ2-1 . TRBV20-1
CAISESKLEPQHF TGTGCCATCAGTGAGTCGAAATTGGAGCCCCAGCATTTT . TRBJ1-5 . TRBV10-3
CASSWENTEAFF TGTGCCAGCAGCTGGGAGAACACTGAAGCTTTCTTT few TRBJ1-1 . TRBV5-4
CASSLEGSGSIIWETQYF TGTGCCAGCAGCTTGGAGGGGAGCGGGAGTATTATTTGGGAGACCCAGTACTTC few TRBJ2-5 TRBD2 TRBV5-6
CASTSTQTYEQYF TGTGCCAGCACCTCGACACAGACCTACGAGCAGTACTTC few TRBJ2-7 . TRBV6-1
CASRISGGSYEQYF TGTGCCAGCAGGATTAGCGGGGGCTCCTACGAGCAGTACTTC . TRBJ2-7 TRBD2 TRBV28
CASRQGQGAGEQYF TGTGCCAGCAGACAAGGACAGGGTGCGGGCGAGCAGTACTTC few TRBJ2-7 TRBD1 TRBV7-4
CASRRDSWDEQYF TGTGCCAGCAGACGGGACTCGTGGGACGAGCAGTACTTC many TRBJ2-7 . TRBV6-2/TRBV6-3
CASSSGVHEQYF TGCGCCAGCAGCTCTGGAGTCCACGAGCAGTACTTC . TRBJ2-7 . TRBV5-1